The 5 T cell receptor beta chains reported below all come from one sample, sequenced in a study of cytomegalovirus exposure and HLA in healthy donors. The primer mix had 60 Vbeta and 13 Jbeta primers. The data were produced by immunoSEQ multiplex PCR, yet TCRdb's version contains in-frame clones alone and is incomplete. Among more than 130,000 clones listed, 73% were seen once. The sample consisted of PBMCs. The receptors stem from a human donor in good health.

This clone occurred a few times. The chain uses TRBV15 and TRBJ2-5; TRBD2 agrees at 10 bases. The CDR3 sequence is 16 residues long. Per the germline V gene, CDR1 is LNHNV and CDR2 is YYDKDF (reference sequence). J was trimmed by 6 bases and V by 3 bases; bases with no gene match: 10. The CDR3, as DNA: TGTGCCACCAGCAGCGGAGGGCTAGCGGGAGTCCAGACCCAGTACTTC. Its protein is CATSSGGLAGVQTQYF.

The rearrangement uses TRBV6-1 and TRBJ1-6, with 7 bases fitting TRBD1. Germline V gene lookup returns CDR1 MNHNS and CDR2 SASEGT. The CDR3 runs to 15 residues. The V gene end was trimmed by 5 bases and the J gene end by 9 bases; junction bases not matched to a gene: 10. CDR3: CASSSQRGPSSPLHF. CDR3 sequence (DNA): TGTGCCAGCAGTTCCCAGAGGGGGCCCAGTTCACCCCTCCACTTT.

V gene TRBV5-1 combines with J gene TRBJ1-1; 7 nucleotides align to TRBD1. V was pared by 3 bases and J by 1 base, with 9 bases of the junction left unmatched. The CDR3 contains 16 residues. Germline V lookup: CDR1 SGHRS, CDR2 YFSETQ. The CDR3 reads CASSSDPGQSNTEAFF. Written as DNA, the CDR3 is TGCGCCAGCAGCTCCGACCCGGGACAGTCGAACACTGAAGCTTTCTTT.

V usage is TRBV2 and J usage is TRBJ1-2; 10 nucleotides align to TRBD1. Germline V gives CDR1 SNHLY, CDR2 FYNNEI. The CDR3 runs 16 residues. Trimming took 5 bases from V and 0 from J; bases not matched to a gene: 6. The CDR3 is CASSSGTGDANYGYTF. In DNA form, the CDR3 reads TGTGCCAGCAGTTCCGGGACAGGGGACGCTAACTATGGCTACACCTTC. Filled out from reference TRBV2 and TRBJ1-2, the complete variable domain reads EPEVTQTPSHQVTQMGQEVILRCVPISNHLYFYWYRQILGQKVEFLVSFYNNEISEKSEIFDDQFSVERPDGSNFTLKIRSTKLEDSAMYFCASSSGTGDANYGYTFGSGTRLTVV.

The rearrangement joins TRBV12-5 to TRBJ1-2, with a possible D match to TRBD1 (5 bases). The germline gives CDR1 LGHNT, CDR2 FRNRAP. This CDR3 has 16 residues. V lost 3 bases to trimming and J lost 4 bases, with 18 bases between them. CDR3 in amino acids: CASGLWGGEPPYGYTF. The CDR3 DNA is TGTGCTAGTGGTTTATGGGGAGGGGAACCTCCCTATGGCTACACCTTC.